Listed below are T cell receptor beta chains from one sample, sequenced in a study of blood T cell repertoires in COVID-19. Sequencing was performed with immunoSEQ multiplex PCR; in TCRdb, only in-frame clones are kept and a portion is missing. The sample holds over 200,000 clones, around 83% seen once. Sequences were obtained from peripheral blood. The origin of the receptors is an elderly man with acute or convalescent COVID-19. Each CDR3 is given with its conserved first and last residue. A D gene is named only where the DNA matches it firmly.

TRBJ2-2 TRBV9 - CASSGLGGGTGELFF
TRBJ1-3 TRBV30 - CAWSVSGSGNTIYF
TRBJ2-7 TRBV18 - CASSQIGASEQYF
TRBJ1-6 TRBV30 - CAWSVLAGQIGTLHF
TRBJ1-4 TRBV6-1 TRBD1 CASSQDRARSNEKLFF
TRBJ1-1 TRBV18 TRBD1 CASSPREGATEAFF
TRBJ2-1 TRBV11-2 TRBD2 CASSPWTRIFYNEQFF
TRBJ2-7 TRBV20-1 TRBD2 CSASGSSGSYEQYF
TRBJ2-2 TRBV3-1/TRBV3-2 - CASSHRGSTGELFF
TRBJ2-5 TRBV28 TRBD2 CASSLPSGGTQETQYF
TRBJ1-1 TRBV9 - CASSPPRAGDTEAFF
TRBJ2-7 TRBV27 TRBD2 CASRASGGWQYF
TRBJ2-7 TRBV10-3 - CAISELAGRSYEQYF
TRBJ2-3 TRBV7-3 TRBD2 CASSKAGGGTDTQYF
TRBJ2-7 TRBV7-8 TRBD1 CASSLPLGQGAIEQYF
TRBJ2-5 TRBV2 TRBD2 CASTPSGATQETQYF
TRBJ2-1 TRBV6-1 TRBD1 CASSEPLTGGQFF
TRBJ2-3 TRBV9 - CASSGGGLVYLTDTQYF
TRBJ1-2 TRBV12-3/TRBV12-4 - CASSGGSGGYTF
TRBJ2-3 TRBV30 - CAWSATSTDTQYF
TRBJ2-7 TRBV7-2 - CASSFGTGTYEQYF
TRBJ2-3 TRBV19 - CASSTLQQGRTDTQYF
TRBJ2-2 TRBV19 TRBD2 CASSRRASGIRTGELFF
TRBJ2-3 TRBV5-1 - CASSERAGDRTDTQYF
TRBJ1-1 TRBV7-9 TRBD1 CAGGQTNTEAFF
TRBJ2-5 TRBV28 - CASRDTSQGGTETQYF
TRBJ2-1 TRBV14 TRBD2 CASSQDGLPGGYNEQFF